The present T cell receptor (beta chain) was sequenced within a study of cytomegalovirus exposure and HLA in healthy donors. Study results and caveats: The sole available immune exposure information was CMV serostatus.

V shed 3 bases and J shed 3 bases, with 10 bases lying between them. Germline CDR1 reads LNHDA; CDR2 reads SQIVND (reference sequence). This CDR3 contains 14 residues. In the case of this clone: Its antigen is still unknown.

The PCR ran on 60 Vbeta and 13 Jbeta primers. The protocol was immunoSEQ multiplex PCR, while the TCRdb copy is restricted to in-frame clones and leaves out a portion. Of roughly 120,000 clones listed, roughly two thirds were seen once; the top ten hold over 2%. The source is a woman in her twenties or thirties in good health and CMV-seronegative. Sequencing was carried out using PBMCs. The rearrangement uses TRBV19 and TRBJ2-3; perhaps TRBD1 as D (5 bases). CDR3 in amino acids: CASSMTATTDTQYF. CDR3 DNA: TGTGCCAGTAGTATGACAGCTACAACAGATACGCAGTATTTT.